This TCR beta chain was profiled in a study of glioma-infiltrating T cells after dendritic cell vaccination. Study-level information: Patients had newly diagnosed or recurrent glioblastoma and received dendritic cell vaccines. Dendritic cells derived from monocytes and pulsed with autologous tumor lysate formed the vaccine.

Time point indicated: after dendritic cell vaccination, including at tumor progression/relapse. The immunoSEQ assay amplified TCRB CDR3 from up to about 2 ug DNA. Method: immunoSEQ multiplex PCR; TCRdb's copy keeps in-frame clones and lacks some. The sample includes around 100,000 clones, around 83% of them seen just once. Per germline, CDR1 LNHDA and CDR2 SQIVND (reference sequence). Trimming shortened V by 5 bases and J by 6 bases, and 5 bases separated the two germline ends. This CDR3 spans 12 amino acids. The sample consisted of blood, taken after dendritic cell vaccination. J is TRBJ1-6 and V is TRBV19; D ambiguous. This TCR was sampled from a human donor with glioblastoma. The chain's CDR3 is CASSVSNSPLHF. As DNA, the CDR3 is TGTGCCAGTAGTGTGAGTAATTCACCCCTCCACTTT.